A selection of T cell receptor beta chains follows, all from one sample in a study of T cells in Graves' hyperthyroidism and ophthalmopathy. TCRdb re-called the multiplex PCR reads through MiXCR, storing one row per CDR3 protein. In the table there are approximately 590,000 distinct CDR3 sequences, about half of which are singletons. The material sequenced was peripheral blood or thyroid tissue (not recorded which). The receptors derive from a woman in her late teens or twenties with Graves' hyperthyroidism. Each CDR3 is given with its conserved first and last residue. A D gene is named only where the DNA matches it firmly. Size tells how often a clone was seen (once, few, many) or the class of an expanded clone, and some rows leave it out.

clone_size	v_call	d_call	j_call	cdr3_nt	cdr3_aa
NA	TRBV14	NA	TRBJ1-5	TGTGCCAGCTCACTCAAGGCAAGCAATCAGCCCCAGCATTTT	CASSLKASNQPQHF
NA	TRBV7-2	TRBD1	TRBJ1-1	TGTGCCAGCAGCCGCTTGCTTACAGGGGGGATGCTCCGGTTT	CASSRLLTGGMLRF
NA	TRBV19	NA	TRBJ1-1	TGTGCCAGTAGGGTAAAGAACACTGAAGCTTTCTTT	CASRVKNTEAFF
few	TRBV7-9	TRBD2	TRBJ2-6	TGTGCCAGCAGCTTACGGGCGGGAGGGCCCTCTGGGGCCAACGTCCTGACTTTC	CASSLRAGGPSGANVLTF
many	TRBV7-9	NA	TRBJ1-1	TGTGCCAGCAACACACTCGGCAACACTGAAGCTTTCTTT	CASNTLGNTEAFF
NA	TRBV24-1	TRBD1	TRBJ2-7	TGTGCCACCAGTGACGCCGGGACAGCGACCTACGAGCAGTACTTC	CATSDAGTATYEQYF
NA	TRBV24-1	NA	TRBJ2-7	TGTGCCACCAGTGTTCACAGGTTTACTGGGGAGCAGTACTTC	CATSVHRFTGEQYF
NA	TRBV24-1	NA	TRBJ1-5	TGTGCCACCAGTGAACCGGGGGCGAGGCAGCCCCAGCATTTT	CATSEPGARQPQHF
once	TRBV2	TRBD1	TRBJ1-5	TGTGCCAGCAACGGACAGGGATATAGCAATCAGCCCCAGCATTTT	CASNGQGYSNQPQHF
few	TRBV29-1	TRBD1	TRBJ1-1	TGCAGCGTACGGCAGGGGGAACCCCTGGGTGAAGCTTTCTTT	CSVRQGEPLGEAFF
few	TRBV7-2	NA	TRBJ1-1	TGTGCCAGCAGCCCCTCACGCTGGCAGCTCATGAACACTGAAGCTTTCTTT	CASSPSRWQLMNTEAFF
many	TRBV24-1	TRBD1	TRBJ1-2	TGTGCCACCAGTGATCCTTCAACCCTGACAGGGGTCGAGGGCTACACCTTC	CATSDPSTLTGVEGYTF
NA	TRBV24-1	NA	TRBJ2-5	TGTGCCAGCTCACCATCCCAGTACCAAGAGACCCAGTACTTC	CASSPSQYQETQYF
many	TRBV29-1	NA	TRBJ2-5	TGCAGCGTTGAAGTGGAGGTTGAAGAGACCCAGTACTTC	CSVEVEVEETQYF
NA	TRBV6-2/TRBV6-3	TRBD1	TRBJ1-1	TGTGCCAGTTCTCGAGGGGGCGGGGGCGCCCTTGAAGCTTTCTTT	CASSRGGGGALEAFF
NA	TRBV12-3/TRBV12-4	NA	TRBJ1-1	TGTGCTAGTTTTAACGTGATGAACACTGAAGCTTTCTTT	CASFNVMNTEAFF
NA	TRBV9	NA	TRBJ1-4	TGTGCCAGCAGCGTAAGGCAGCTTAATGAAAAACTGTTTTTT	CASSVRQLNEKLFF
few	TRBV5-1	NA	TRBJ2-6	TGCGCCAACAGCCCTACAGGGACTGGGGCCAACGTCCTGACTTTC	CANSPTGTGANVLTF
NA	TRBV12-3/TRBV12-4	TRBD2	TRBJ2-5	TGTGCCAGCAGCGCCGGGACTAGCGGGAGTCTGGATTTTTACTTC	CASSAGTSGSLDFYF
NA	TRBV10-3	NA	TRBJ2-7	TGTGCCATCAGACAGGGTCTCCAGGGGTCCTACGAGCAGTACTTC	CAIRQGLQGSYEQYF
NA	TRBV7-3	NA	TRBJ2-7	TGTGCCAGCAGCCACCCGTGCTACGAGCAGTACTTC	CASSHPCYEQYF
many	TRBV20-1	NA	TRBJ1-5	TGCAGTGCTAGACTTGGGAATCAGCCCCAGCATTTT	CSARLGNQPQHF
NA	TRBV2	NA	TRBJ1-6	TGTGCCAGCAAGGCAGATCATAATCCACCCCTCCACTTT	CASKADHNPPLHF
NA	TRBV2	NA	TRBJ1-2	TGTGCCAGCCTCGCCGGACTTGGATATGGCTACACCTTC	CASLAGLGYGYTF
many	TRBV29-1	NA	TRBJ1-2	TGCAGCGTTGAAGATCTTCAGGGAATCTATGGCTACACCTTC	CSVEDLQGIYGYTF
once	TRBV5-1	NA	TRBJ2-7	TGCGCCAGCAGCTTGGAAGGACAGAAACTATCCTACGAGCAGTACTTC	CASSLEGQKLSYEQYF
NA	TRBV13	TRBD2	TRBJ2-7	TGTGCCAGCAGCTTAGTAGGACTAGCGCTGGGCGAGCAGTACTTC	CASSLVGLALGEQYF
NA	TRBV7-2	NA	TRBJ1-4	TGTGCCAGCAGTATGGGGCTGAGGAATGAAAAACTGTTTTTT	CASSMGLRNEKLFF
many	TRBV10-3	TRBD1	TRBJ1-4	TGTGCCATCAGTAAAGACAGGGCCGAAGAAAAACTGTTTTTT	CAISKDRAEEKLFF
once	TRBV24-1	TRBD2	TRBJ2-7	TGTGCCACCAGTGATTCCCAGGGGACTAGCGGGAGGGCTATCTCCTACGAGCAGTACTTC	CATSDSQGTSGRAISYEQYF
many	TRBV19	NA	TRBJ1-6	TGTGCCAGTAGTACAGGTTCACCCCTCCACTTT	CASSTGSPLHF
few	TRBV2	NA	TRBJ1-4	TGTGCCAGCAGCCGGCAAACAGGCGGGAATGAAAAACTGTTTTTT	CASSRQTGGNEKLFF
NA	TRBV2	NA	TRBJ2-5	TGTGCCAGCAGTTACCGTGACAGGTACCAAGAGACCCAGTACTTC	CASSYRDRYQETQYF
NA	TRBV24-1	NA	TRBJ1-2	TGTGCCACCAGTGAGGGCAGGGCGGGTTCTACTGGCTACACCTTC	CATSEGRAGSTGYTF
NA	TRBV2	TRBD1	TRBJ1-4	TGTGCCAGCAGCCAACCGGGACAGGGGGATGAAAAACTGTTTTTT	CASSQPGQGDEKLFF
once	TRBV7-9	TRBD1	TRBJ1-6	TGTGCCAGCAGTAGGGGACAGGCGAATTCACCCCTCCACTTT	CASSRGQANSPLHF
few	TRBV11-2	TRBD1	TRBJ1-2	TGTGCCAGCAGCTCGACAGGGACCCGGGATGGCTACACCTTC	CASSSTGTRDGYTF
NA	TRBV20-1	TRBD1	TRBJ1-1	TGCAGTGCTAGAAGGGGGACAGGGTTGAACACTGAAGCTTTCTTT	CSARRGTGLNTEAFF
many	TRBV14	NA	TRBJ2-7	TGTGCCAGCAGCCAAGTTAACGCCTACGAGCAGTACTTC	CASSQVNAYEQYF